Listed below are T cell receptor beta chains from one sample, sequenced in a study of cytomegalovirus exposure and HLA in healthy donors. Libraries were prepared by immunoSEQ multiplex PCR; TCRdb keeps only in-frame clonotypes and omits some of them. This sample has under 80,000 clones, with about 80% found just once. What was sequenced was PBMCs. These receptors came from a man aged 45-65 years in good health and CMV-seropositive. Each CDR3 is given with its conserved first and last residue.

v_call cdr3_aa
TRBV27 CASSRGLGYYGYTF
TRBV28 CASRAAGPGYTF
TRBV6-5 CASSPRPRSGETQYF
TRBV27 CASSLRQGMDEQYF
TRBV5-1 CASSLAGGRDTQYF
TRBV14 CASSRLAGSYNEQFF
TRBV11-3 CASSLGGVADTQYF
TRBV30 CAWEQGSSYEQYF
TRBV6-5 CASSSSTGGAAQHF
TRBV27 CASSYLGTGANTGELFF
TRBV2 CVSSRGRTGGMGSPLHF
TRBV7-3 CASSKLAGGLANTGELFF
TRBV4-2 CATLQARRNYGYNF
TRBV9 CASSVGSERRGYTF
TRBV5-1 CASSLDRYNEQFF
TRBV30 CAWIGTGGGELFF
TRBV7-9 CASSARTDNYGYTF
TRBV7-2 CASSPPPGHGELFF
TRBV5-1 CASSPGTPSYSYEQYF
TRBV4-1 CASSQSGRAVSDTQYF
TRBV7-3 CASSWSGTDTQYF
TRBV4-2 CASSQTSWNEQFF
TRBV27 CASSPDAATDYEQYF
TRBV5-5 CARSGTSKGQYF
TRBV5-4 CASSLRTGLSPDTQYF
TRBV6-5 CASSEGINYGYTF
TRBV5-4 CASSLALGRGTEAFF
TRBV5-4 CASSLPTRPGQIDFNLHF
TRBV7-9 CASSPPSTDTQYF
TRBV9 CASSVSTGGSVDTQYF
TRBV6-5 CASSSRAGNEQFF
TRBV19 CASSQQTGGHTGELFF
TRBV7-9 CASSLTGGPGEQYF
TRBV7-3 CASSLELNTGELFF
TRBV27 CASRGNRGTGELFF
TRBV6-5 CASSYSINRRGYGYTF
TRBV28 CASSSVLPGGNEQFF
TRBV6-1 CASSALPTRYTEAFF
TRBV27 CASSLLPTGIHEQYF
TRBV5-6 CASSLAIQMNTEAFF
TRBV5-1 CASSLEGAGDTQYF
TRBV27 CASSRDTDTQYF
TRBV28 CASSWDRRPNEKLFF
TRBV28 CASSPKTGGTTEAFF